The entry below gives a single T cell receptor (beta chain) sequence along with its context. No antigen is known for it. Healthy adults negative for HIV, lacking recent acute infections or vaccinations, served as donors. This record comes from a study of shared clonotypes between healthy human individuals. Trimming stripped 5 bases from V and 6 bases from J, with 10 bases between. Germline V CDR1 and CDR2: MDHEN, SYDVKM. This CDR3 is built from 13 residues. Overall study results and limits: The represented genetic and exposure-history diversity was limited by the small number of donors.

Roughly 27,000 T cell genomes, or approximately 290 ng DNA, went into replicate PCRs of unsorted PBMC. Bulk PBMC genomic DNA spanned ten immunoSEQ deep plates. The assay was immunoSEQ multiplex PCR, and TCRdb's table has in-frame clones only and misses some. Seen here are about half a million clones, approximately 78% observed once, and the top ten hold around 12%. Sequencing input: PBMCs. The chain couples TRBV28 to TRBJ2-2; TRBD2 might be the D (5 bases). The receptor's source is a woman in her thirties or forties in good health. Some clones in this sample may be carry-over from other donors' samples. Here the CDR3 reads CASSRARAGELFF. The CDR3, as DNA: TGTGCCAGCAGTAGAGCGAGGGCCGGGGAGCTGTTTTTT.